Following are 32 T cell receptor beta chains from one sample sequenced in a study of cytomegalovirus exposure and HLA in healthy donors. The PCR made use of 60 Vbeta and 13 Jbeta primers. Sequencing used immunoSEQ multiplex PCR; TCRdb keeps in-frame clones, though not all of them. This table has around 130,000 clones, approximately 80% appearing once. Specimen: PBMCs. All receptors derive from a girl aged 2-9 years in good health and CMV-seronegative.

The chain is built from TRBV7-6 and TRBJ2-5; 7 nucleotides line up with TRBD2. The V and J ends lost 3 bases and 1 base, in that order; junction bases with no gene match: 5. The germline gives CDR1 SGHVS, CDR2 FNYEAQ. There are 15 residues in the CDR3. The CDR3 spells CASSFGGGPQETQYF. The CDR3 DNA follows: TGTGCCAGCAGCTTTGGCGGGGGACCCCAAGAGACCCAGTACTTC.

The genes are TRBV7-2 and TRBJ2-5; the D gene is possibly TRBD1 (6 bases). Germline values: CDR1 SGHTA, CDR2 FQGNSA. V was clipped by 7 bases and J by 2 bases, with 14 bases between them. This CDR3 spans 14 amino acids. CDR3 loop: CASTFRGQQETQYF. CDR3 nucleotide sequence: TGTGCCAGCACATTCAGAGGACAGCAAGAGACCCAGTACTTC.

J is TRBJ2-1 and V is TRBV5-1, with 9 bases that match TRBD2. This CDR3 spans 17 amino acids. Germline V gene sequence: CDR1 SGHRS, CDR2 YFSETQ. The junction had 11 bases not matched to a gene; V was cut back by 4 bases and J by 3 bases. The CDR3: CASSPNSGREGYNEQFF. As DNA, the CDR3 is TGCGCCAGCAGCCCAAATTCCGGGCGGGAGGGCTACAATGAGCAGTTCTTC.

This chain connects TRBV2 to TRBJ2-7; D not resolved. The CDR3 totals 15 residues. V lost 6 bases to trimming and J lost 8 bases, with 23 bases between them. The V gene's germline CDR1 is SNHLY and CDR2 FYNNEI. CDR3 protein: CASSVEWAEYDKQYF. The DNA of the CDR3 is TGTGCCAGCAGCGTGGAATGGGCTGAGTACGACAAGCAGTACTTC.

The rearrangement uses TRBV2 and TRBJ2-5, with D perhaps TRBD1 (5 bases). The CDR3 is made up of 11 amino acids. Germline loops: CDR1 SNHLY, CDR2 FYNNEI. The germline V and J ends were trimmed by 11 bases and 2 bases, with 9 bases remaining between them. The CDR3 sequence is CACAGQETQYF. The DNA of the CDR3 is TGTGCCTGCGCAGGGCAAGAGACCCAGTACTTC.

The V call is TRBV30, the J call TRBJ2-3, with D possibly being TRBD1 (7 bases). This CDR3 comprises 16 residues. Per the germline V gene, CDR1 is GTSNPN and CDR2 is SVGIG (reference sequence). V was clipped by 0 bases and J by 5 bases, with 18 bases between them. CDR3 protein: CAWSVLGTVGGDTQYF. CDR3 coding DNA: TGTGCCTGGAGTGTACTGGGGACAGTCGGGGGAGATACGCAGTATTTT.

The genes are TRBV7-2 and TRBJ2-1; tentatively, D is TRBD2 (6 bases). Germline V gene sequence: CDR1 SGHTA, CDR2 FQGNSA. The CDR3 runs to 16 residues. The ends were cut back, 1 base at V and 4 bases at J, with 14 bases in the middle. The CDR3 nucleotides are TGTGCCAGCAGCTTAGTGCCGGGAGCCGGGTACAATGAGCAGTTCTTC. It specifies CASSLVPGAGYNEQFF.

The rearrangement joins TRBV15 to TRBJ1-2; D remains unclear. The germline V gene has CDR1 LNHNV and CDR2 YYDKDF (reference sequence). The CDR3 spans 16 residues. V was clipped by 0 bases and J by 8 bases, with 19 bases between them. CDR3 DNA: TGTGCCACCAGCAGAGATCGAGGCCAGACCTATGTAGGCTACACCTTC. Its translation: CATSRDRGQTYVGYTF.

This clone has a single count. The CDR3 DNA follows: TGTGCCAGCAGCAAACCGGGACACGCTGCCACAGATACGCAGTATTTT. Encoded protein: CASSKPGHAATDTQYF. The chain carries TRBV21-1 and TRBJ2-3; TRBD1 is the table's D call and was not checked against the DNA. TRBV21-1 is a recognized pseudogene. The CDR3 runs to 16 residues.

The chain couples TRBV21-1 to TRBJ1-1. TRBV21-1 is reported as a pseudogene. CDR3 length: 15 amino acids. CDR3: CASIEMGGLNTEAFF. CDR3 DNA: TGTGCCAGCATCGAAATGGGGGGACTGAACACTGAAGCTTTCTTT.

This chain connects TRBV19 to TRBJ1-5, with TRBD1 identical over 7 bases. This CDR3 is built from 14 residues. The ends lost 7 bases at V and 4 bases at J; junction bases unmatched: 7. Germline V gene data show CDR1 as LNHDA and CDR2 as SQIVND (reference sequence). The DNA of the CDR3 is TGTGCCAGTACCCTACCGGGACAGAATCAGCCCCAGCATTTT. Amino acids: CASTLPGQNQPQHF.

The chain has TRBV30 and TRBJ2-2; 8 nucleotides match TRBD1. Germline assignment: CDR1 GTSNPN and CDR2 SVGIG (reference sequence). The V and J ends lost 2 bases and 5 bases, in that order; junction bases with no gene match: 7. The CDR3 runs to 15 residues. The DNA for the CDR3 is TGTGCCTGGAGTCCACGGACAGGGTTGACCGGGGAGCTGTTTTTT. Residues: CAWSPRTGLTGELFF.

The V call is TRBV27, the J call TRBJ2-7; 9 nucleotides align to TRBD1. With V trimmed by 6 bases and J by 3 bases, 9 bases remained unmatched. The CDR3 runs 15 residues. The germline CDR1 and CDR2 sequences are MNHEY and SMNVEV (reference sequence). The CDR3 spells CASSISGQGFYEQYF. CDR3 nucleotide sequence: TGTGCCAGCAGCATTTCGGGACAGGGCTTCTACGAGCAGTACTTC.

This clone showed up just once. This CDR3 is CASSLTTGLSYEQYF. DNA for the CDR3: TGTGCCAGCAGCTTGACGACAGGGCTCTCCTACGAGCAGTACTTC. This rearrangement joins TRBV13 to TRBJ2-7; 7 bases line up with TRBD1. This CDR3 spans 15 amino acids. CDR1 PRHDT and CDR2 FYEKMQ come from the germline V gene (reference sequence). The junction had 5 bases not matched to a gene; V was cut back by 3 bases and J by 0 bases. The full variable domain, with the rest looked up from reference TRBV13 and TRBJ2-7, is AAGVIQSPRHLIKEKRETATLKCYPIPRHDTVYWYQQGPGQDPQFLISFYEKMQSDKGSIPDRFSAQQFSDYHSELNMSSLELGDSALYFCASSLTTGLSYEQYFGPGTRLTVT.

The chain employs TRBV7-9 and TRBJ2-5; TRBD2 might be the D (5 bases). The V end was cut by 1 base, the J end by 3 bases, with 12 bases between. The V gene's germline CDR1 is SEHNR and CDR2 FQNEAQ (reference sequence). There are 15 residues in the CDR3. This CDR3 reads CASSLEGAPEETQYF. The CDR3 DNA reads as TGTGCCAGCAGCTTAGAGGGAGCTCCCGAAGAGACCCAGTACTTC. The whole variable domain, filled in from reference TRBV7-9 and TRBJ2-5, reads DTGVSQNPRHKITKRGQNVTFRCDPISEHNRLYWYRQTLGQGPEFLTYFQNEAQLEKSRLLSDRFSAERPKGSFSTLEIQRTEQGDSAMYLCASSLEGAPEETQYFGPGTRLLVL.

CDR3 DNA sequence: TGCAGCGTCGCCGGCCCTGCGGGTAAAACGGAAGCTTTCTTT. Its protein is CSVAGPAGKTEAFF. J is TRBJ1-1 and V is TRBV29-1; D is unresolved. The CDR3 loop spans 14 amino acids. Germline values: CDR1 SQVTM, CDR2 ANQGSEA. Trimming stripped 6 bases from V and 8 bases from J, with 22 bases between.

The CDR3 DNA follows: TGTGCCAGCAGCTTGTATGACGAGCAGTACTTC. It is translated as CASSLYDEQYF. The chain joins TRBV5-4 to TRBJ2-7; no definite D call. Trimming left V 1 base short and J 5 bases short, with 4 bases between. The CDR3 length is 11 residues. Germline V gene data show CDR1 as SGHNT and CDR2 as YYREEE (reference sequence).

In its sample, this clone was seen once. CDR3 in amino acids: CASSVRELPETQYF. CDR3 nucleotide sequence: TGTGCCAGCAGCGTCCGGGAGCTTCCGGAGACCCAGTACTTC. The chain recombines TRBV9 with TRBJ2-5; tentative D call: TRBD2 (6 bases). The germline gives CDR1 SGDLS, CDR2 YYNGEE. V was pared by 2 bases and J by 5 bases, with 13 bases between. The CDR3 totals 14 residues. The full variable domain, rest sourced from reference TRBV9 and TRBJ2-5, is DSGVTQTPKHLITATGQRVTLRCSPRSGDLSVYWYQQSLDQGLQFLIQYYNGEERAKGNILERFSAQQFPDLHSELNLSSLELGDSALYFCASSVRELPETQYFGPGTRLLVL.

V is TRBV29-1 and J is TRBJ2-7; D is unclear. Germline V lookup: CDR1 SQVTM, CDR2 ANQGSEA. V lost 6 bases and J 3 bases, leaving 6 bases between the germline ends. The CDR3 is 10 amino acids. The CDR3, as DNA: TGCAGCGTGATACTCTACGAGCAGTACTTC. Protein: CSVILYEQYF.

The gene calls are TRBV6-5 and TRBJ1-1; tentative D call: TRBD1 (6 bases). CDR1 and CDR2 (germline): MNHEY, SVGAGI. V shed 0 bases and J shed 8 bases, with 10 bases lying between them. The CDR3 runs to 13 residues. The CDR3 loop reads CASSYSGQTEAFF. The CDR3 DNA is TGTGCCAGCAGTTACTCCGGACAGACCGAAGCTTTCTTT.

The chain has TRBV7-8 and TRBJ1-5; 7 bases line up with TRBD1. Per the germline V gene, CDR1 is SGHVS and CDR2 is FQNEAQ. The CDR3 is 14 residues long. Trimming took 3 bases from V and 5 from J; bases not matched to a gene: 4. In nucleotides, the CDR3 is TGTGCCAGCAGCTTCGAGGGGGCAGATCAGCCCCAGCATTTT. This encodes CASSFEGADQPQHF.

The chain couples TRBV27 to TRBJ2-7, with 9 nucleotides matching TRBD1. Germline V CDR1 and CDR2: MNHEY, SMNVEV (reference sequence). The CDR3 covers 13 residues. J gave up 7 bases and V 1 base, and 2 bases lay outside the gene matches. This CDR3 reads CASSLYDRGEQYF. The DNA for the CDR3 is TGTGCCAGCAGTTTATACGACAGGGGGGAGCAGTACTTC.

The rearrangement joins TRBV29-1 to TRBJ2-7; 14 positions agree with TRBD2. Trimming took 6 bases from V and 5 from J; bases not matched to a gene: 15. This CDR3 comprises 17 residues. Germline CDR1 is SQVTM and CDR2 is ANQGSEA. Written as DNA, the CDR3 is TGCAGCGTGGAACCGGGACTAGCGGGAGTAAGCTGTAACGAGCAGTACTTC. As protein: CSVEPGLAGVSCNEQYF.

The chain links TRBV2 to TRBJ1-2, with a possible D match to TRBD1 (6 bases). Germline loops: CDR1 SNHLY, CDR2 FYNNEI. Trimming took off 4 bases at V and 2 bases at J, with 8 bases between the two ends. The CDR3 covers 13 residues. In DNA, the CDR3 is TGTGCCAGCAGTGGGACAGAAAACTATGGCTACACCTTC. Encoded protein: CASSGTENYGYTF.

This clone has more than one count but fewer than ten. This chain uses TRBV6-1 with TRBJ2-7, with TRBD1 matching over 10 bases. CDR1 is MNHNS, CDR2 SASEGT, per germline. This CDR3 is 16 amino acids long. V dropped 2 bases and J dropped 6; count of bases not matched to a gene: 10. The CDR3 here is CASSENPDRGGREQYF. CDR3 coding DNA: TGTGCCAGCAGTGAAAACCCGGACAGGGGGGGACGCGAGCAGTACTTC.

The CDR3 DNA follows: TGTGCCAGCAGTTACCGCGGAGCCCCTCGGGATGGCTACACCTTC. Translating gives CASSYRGAPRDGYTF. The rearrangement joins TRBV6-5 to TRBJ1-2; D gene uncertain. Germline V gives CDR1 MNHEY, CDR2 SVGAGI. V lost 2 bases and J lost 6, with 16 bases in between. This CDR3 spans 15 amino acids.

The V and J genes are TRBV28 and TRBJ1-3; TRBD1 aligns across 9 bases. The CDR3 runs to 15 residues. Germline V CDR1 and CDR2: MDHEN, SYDVKM. V lost 6 bases and J lost 3; bases outside the gene matches: 6. DNA for the CDR3: TGTGCCAGCAGACCACAGGGGGCGGGTGGAAACACCATATATTTT. Its translation: CASRPQGAGGNTIYF. Supplemented by reference TRBV28 and TRBJ1-3, the full variable domain reads DVKVTQSSRYLVKRTGEKVFLECVQDMDHENMFWYRQDPGLGLRLIYFSYDVKMKEKGDIPEGYSVSREKKERFSLILESASTNQTSMYLCASRPQGAGGNTIYFGEGSWLTVV.

V usage is TRBV30 and J usage is TRBJ2-6; D is undetermined. The germline V gene has CDR1 GTSNPN and CDR2 SVGIG (reference sequence). The CDR3 length is 15 residues. Trimming removed 1 base at V and 0 bases at J, with 7 bases between. The CDR3 DNA follows: TGTGCCTGGAGTGCCAGGAACTCTGGGGCCAACGTCCTGACTTTC. Residues: CAWSARNSGANVLTF.

The V gene is TRBV4-1, the J gene TRBJ2-5, with D tentatively TRBD2 (6 bases). Germline values: CDR1 MGHRA, CDR2 YSYEKL. There are 16 residues in the CDR3. The V end lost 0 bases, the J end lost 4 bases, and 15 bases lay between the germline ends. The CDR3 region is CASSQEAHSGRETQYF. The CDR3 DNA follows: TGCGCCAGCAGCCAAGAAGCCCACTCCGGGAGAGAGACCCAGTACTTC.

This clone has only one observation. This rearrangement joins TRBV27 to TRBJ1-2, with D perhaps matching TRBD1 (5 bases). The CDR3 spans 13 residues. Germline V gene lookup returns CDR1 MNHEY and CDR2 SMNVEV (reference sequence). Trimming cost V 3 bases and J 6 bases, with 11 bases left between them. The CDR3 DNA reads as TGTGCCAGCAGTTTCTCAGGGTCCGATGGCTACACCTTC. Translated: CASSFSGSDGYTF.

This clone has more than one count but fewer than ten. The gene calls are TRBV7-9 and TRBJ2-1, with TRBD2 matching over 9 bases. This CDR3 region has 16 residues. Germline V gives CDR1 SEHNR, CDR2 FQNEAQ (reference sequence). Losses at the gene ends were 2 bases for V and 10 bases for J; bases not matched to a gene: 12. CDR3 DNA sequence: TGTGCCAGCAGCTTATCAGAGCGGGGGGCCCCATGGGAGCAGTTCTTC. This gives the protein CASSLSERGAPWEQFF.

This clone appeared once. J is TRBJ2-7 and V is TRBV19; tentatively, D is TRBD2 (5 bases). The CDR3 is 14 amino acids. Germline lookup yields CDR1 LNHDA and CDR2 SQIVND (reference sequence). The V end was cut by 6 bases, the J end by 0 bases, with 12 bases between. The CDR3: CASRTRADSYEQYF. The CDR3 DNA reads TGTGCCAGTAGGACAAGAGCGGACTCCTACGAGCAGTACTTC. Together with reference TRBV19 and TRBJ2-7, the CDR3 gives the full variable domain: DGGITQSPKYLFRKEGQNVTLSCEQNLNHDAMYWYRQDPGQGLRLIYYSQIVNDFQKGDIAEGYSVSREKKESFPLTVTSAQKNPTAFYLCASRTRADSYEQYFGPGTRLTVT.